There are a few counts of the clone carrying this TCR beta chain. Its antigen is undetermined. This CDR3 comprises 13 residues. Trimming removed 6 bases from V and 8 bases from J; junction bases left unmatched: 7. Germline-derived CDR1 and CDR2 are MGHRA and YSYEKL. This entry comes from a study of T-cell memory formation after mild COVID-19. Each CDR3 protein gets one entry after TCRdb re-called the 5' RACE reads with MiXCR. The profile shows about half a million distinct CDR3 sequences, 15% to 20% of them singletons. Findings and limits, study-wide: Pre-infection memory carried some responding clones, suggesting that cross-reactive memory joined.

V gene TRBV4-1 combines with J gene TRBJ2-1; 7 nucleotides match TRBD2. Sequencing input: PBMCs or a T cell subset sorted from them (not recorded which). The TCR comes from an adult woman who had mild COVID-19 (a few samples of this study predate the infection). Cell type and time point are not known. The CDR3 reads CASRSSGEDEQFF. CDR3 in DNA: TGCGCCAGCAGATCTAGCGGCGAGGATGAGCAGTTCTTC.